This section outlines one T cell receptor (beta chain) sequence together with its context. The antigen is not known. Some clones are missing from TCRdb's copy, which holds only in-frame ones; the method was immunoSEQ multiplex PCR. The top ten clones hold under 2% of a sample with about 68,000 clones, around 83% of them seen once. This entry is derived from a study of OX40 agonist ivuxolimab in advanced cancers. Whole-study context: The study treated patients with ivuxolimab, an agonistic anti-OX40 (CD134) antibody. Cohort: 75% to 90% men, mean age around 55, aged roughly 20 to 79. Study-wide findings and caveats: At 0.1 to 3.0 mg/kg, CD4+ and CD8+ blood T cells expanded clonally by week 6.

CDR3 length: 16 residues. With 3 bases clipped from V and 1 base from J, the junction kept 5 bases outside the gene matches. Per the germline V gene, CDR1 is MDHEN and CDR2 is SYDVKM. Samples of blood were obtained at baseline, on cycle 4 day 1, and on cycle 7 day 1. The chain joins TRBV28 to TRBJ2-7; 11 bases match TRBD2. The source is an adult with an advanced solid tumor such as melanoma, head and neck, liver or kidney cancer. Material: CD4+ or CD8+ T cells sorted from blood, obtained in a trial of the OX40 agonist ivuxolimab. CDR3 protein: CASSLGPSGGSYEQYF. The DNA of the CDR3 is TGTGCCAGCAGTTTGGGACCTAGCGGGGGGTCCTACGAGCAGTACTTC.